These 28 T cell receptor beta chains came from one sample sequenced in a study of glioma-infiltrating T cells. The iRepertoire nested amplicon-rescue multiplex PCR amplified TCR alpha and beta CDR3s from RNA. One entry per CDR3 protein results from TCRdb running MiXCR on the multiplex PCR reads. The data hold approximately 120,000 distinct CDR3 sequences, with about 23% observed a single time. The sample comprised glioma tissue, nonneoplastic brain tissue, or PBMCs (not recorded which). The source is a human donor with low-grade glioma or glioblastoma, undergoing nonglioma brain surgery, or in good health (not recorded which).

This clonotype was seen at least ten times. The V call is TRBV10-3, the J call TRBJ2-5, with D tentatively TRBD2 (6 bases). Germline V gives CDR1 ENHRY, CDR2 SYGVKD. This CDR3 is 14 amino acids long. V dropped 2 bases and J dropped 3 bases, with 10 bases sitting between them. The CDR3 nucleotides are TGTGCCATCAGTGAGCGTGTAGCGGAAGAGACCCAGTACTTC. Encoded protein: CAISERVAEETQYF.

This clonotype was counted at least ten times. The J gene is TRBJ1-1, the V gene TRBV18, with D unresolved. Trimming removed 2 bases from V and 1 base from J, with 5 bases in between. In germline, CDR1 is KGHSH, CDR2 LQKENI. The CDR3 spans 13 residues. CDR3 bases: TGTGCCAGCTCACCAGTACAGAACACTGAAGCTTTCTTT. Translated, it gives CASSPVQNTEAFF.

As regards this clonotype: This may be a read error: a much more frequent sequence differs by one nucleotide. The chain links TRBV2 to TRBJ2-5, with D possibly matching TRBD2 (5 bases). In germline, CDR1 is SNHLY, CDR2 FYNNEI. The CDR3 spans 17 residues. Trimming took off 7 bases at V and 5 bases at J, with 26 bases between the two ends. The CDR3: CASTLMGPSRLRETQYF. DNA of the CDR3: TGTGCCAGCACCTTGATGGGCCCTAGCCGCCTCCGGGAGACCCAGTACTTC.

This clonotype was seen more than once but under ten times. A much larger clone lies a single base off, so this may be a read error. The genes are TRBV24-1 and TRBJ2-3, with D maybe TRBD1 (5 bases). The CDR3 is made up of 12 amino acids. Germline V CDR1 and CDR2: KGHDR, SFDVKD. CDR3 in DNA: TGTACCACCAGTGATACCCTAGGGGCGCAGTATTTT. Protein product: CTTSDTLGAQYF.

The sample holds many counts of this clonotype. The chain links TRBV28 to TRBJ2-7; 7 nucleotides align to TRBD1. Germline lookup yields CDR1 MDHEN and CDR2 SYDVKM. The CDR3 covers 15 residues. V was pared by 2 bases and J by 3 bases, with 7 bases of the junction left unmatched. This CDR3 is CASSLMSGGLYEQYF. The CDR3, as DNA: TGTGCCAGCAGTTTAATGTCAGGGGGTCTCTACGAGCAGTACTTC.

Ten or more counts support this clonotype. The rearrangement uses TRBV7-9 and TRBJ2-5; 11 bases match TRBD2. Germline V lookup: CDR1 SEHNR, CDR2 FQNEAQ (reference sequence). Losses at the gene ends were 6 bases for V and 5 bases for J; bases not matched to a gene: 5. The CDR3 has 14 amino acids. CDR3 nucleotide sequence: TGTGCCAGCAGGCCACTAGCGGGAGCGGAGACCCAGTACTTC. It yields the protein CASRPLAGAETQYF. Drawing the rest from reference TRBV7-9 and TRBJ2-5, the complete variable domain is DTGVSQNPRHKITKRGQNVTFRCDPISEHNRLYWYRQTLGQGPEFLTYFQNEAQLEKSRLLSDRFSAERPKGSFSTLEIQRTEQGDSAMYLCASRPLAGAETQYFGPGTRLLVL.

This clonotype was counted many times. The chain joins TRBV6-1 to TRBJ2-1, with unresolved D. CDR3 length: 11 residues. Germline V lookup: CDR1 MNHNS, CDR2 SASEGT. V was shortened by 7 bases and J by 4 bases, with 5 bases between the two germline ends. The CDR3 DNA reads TGTGCCAGCAAGCTATACAATGAGCAGTTCTTC. Translated: CASKLYNEQFF.

This clonotype showed up many times. V and J are TRBV7-9 and TRBJ2-3, with D unresolved. Germline CDR1 SEHNR, CDR2 FQNEAQ (reference sequence). V was clipped by 1 base and J by 1 base, with 12 bases between them. There are 16 residues in the CDR3. The CDR3 protein is CASSLGSGVGTDTQYF. DNA for the CDR3: TGTGCCAGCAGCTTAGGGTCCGGAGTAGGCACAGATACGCAGTATTTT.

This clonotype has a count of ten or more. This may stem from a read error, because a much larger clone lies one nucleotide away. This chain connects TRBV15 to TRBJ2-3, with 7 bases fitting TRBD1. J lost 3 bases, V lost 5 bases, and 8 bases had no gene match. The length of the CDR3 is 15 residues. The V gene's germline CDR1 is LNHNV and CDR2 YYDKDF (reference sequence). CDR3 sequence reads: CATSPNRGSTDTQYF. The CDR3 DNA reads TGTGCCACCAGCCCCAACAGGGGTAGTACAGATACGCAGTATTTT.

This clonotype was counted ten times or more. V is TRBV18 and J is TRBJ2-3; D remains unclear. The CDR3 covers 13 residues. V was cut by 0 bases and J by 2 bases, with 3 bases left in between. Germline CDR1 KGHSH, CDR2 LQKENI. The CDR3 DNA is TGTGCCAGCTCACCACCCCCCACAGATACGCAGTATTTT. This sequence encodes CASSPPPTDTQYF.

In this sample, this clonotype turned up many times. The chain employs TRBV10-3 and TRBJ1-2; no clear D gene. The V end was cut by 4 bases, the J end by 4 bases, with 7 bases between. CDR3 length: 12 amino acids. From germline, CDR1 is ENHRY and CDR2 SYGVKD. The CDR3 DNA sequence: TGTGCCATCAGTGGCGGGATCTATGGCTACACCTTC. Residues: CAISGGIYGYTF.

This clonotype has more than one count but fewer than ten. The chain uses TRBV2 and TRBJ2-7, with 7 bases aligning to TRBD1. Germline trimming cut 3 bases from V and 2 bases from J; bases unmatched to any gene: 4. CDR1 is SNHLY and CDR2 is FYNNEI in the germline V gene. The CDR3 has 14 residues. The CDR3, as DNA: TGTGCCAGCAGTGACAGTAGGGGGCCCTACGAGCAGTACTTC. Translated: CASSDSRGPYEQYF.

This clonotype was counted ten times or more. This sequence joins TRBV7-2 and TRBJ2-7; D gene uncertain. Germline values: CDR1 SGHTA, CDR2 FQGNSA. Trimming removed 5 bases at V and 4 bases at J, with 15 bases between. The CDR3 has 14 residues. The CDR3 DNA reads TGTGCCAGCAGCCCCGCTTCCCAGGCGTACGAGCAGTACTTC. This codes for CASSPASQAYEQYF.

This clonotype was recorded at least ten times. The chain combines TRBV4-1 with TRBJ2-5; D is undetermined. Germline lookup yields CDR1 MGHRA and CDR2 YSYEKL. This CDR3 spans 13 amino acids. V lost 4 bases and J 4 bases, leaving 10 bases between the germline ends. The CDR3 spells CASSLGPLETQYF. The CDR3 bases are TGCGCCAGCAGCCTAGGACCCTTAGAGACCCAGTACTTC.

In this sample, this clonotype turned up many times. The V call is TRBV20-1, the J call TRBJ2-7; 12 bases match TRBD2. The CDR3 loop spans 18 amino acids. Trimming removed 0 bases from V and 9 bases from J; junction bases left unmatched: 18. Germline CDR1 is DFQATT and CDR2 is SNEGSKA (reference sequence). The DNA for the CDR3 is TGCAGTGCTAGAGATCGCCCTAGCGGGAGGGCCTTAGTTCTCGGGCAGTACTTC. This translates into CSARDRPSGRALVLGQYF.

V gene TRBV12-3 or TRBV12-4 combines with J gene TRBJ2-7, with 13 bases identical to TRBD2. The junction had 5 bases not matched to a gene; V was cut back by 3 bases and J by 0 bases. CDR3 length equals 17 residues. The CDR3 here is CASSFRLAGGSSYEQYF. Here the CDR3 DNA reads TGTGCCAGCAGTTTCCGACTAGCGGGAGGTAGCTCCTACGAGCAGTACTTC.

This clonotype was seen ten or more times. This chain joins TRBV20-1 and TRBJ1-2; perhaps TRBD1 as D (6 bases). V lost 5 bases, J lost 8 bases, and 21 bases lay in between. Germline V gene data show CDR1 as DFQATT and CDR2 as SNEGSKA (reference sequence). This CDR3 contains 14 residues. CDR3 amino acids: CSALTTGRLEGYTF. DNA of the CDR3: TGCAGTGCTCTAACGACAGGACGGCTGGAGGGCTACACCTTC.

This clonotype has only a few counts. The chain carries TRBV4-1 and TRBJ2-1; 10 bases are shared with TRBD2. This CDR3 has 17 amino acids. The V segment lost 0 bases and the J segment 9 bases; nucleotides outside the gene matches: 11. Germline V lookup: CDR1 MGHRA, CDR2 YSYEKL. The CDR3 DNA reads as TGCGCCAGCAGCCAAGATTTAGCGGGAGGCGTGATTACTGAGCAGTTCTTC. Its protein product is CASSQDLAGGVITEQFF.

This clonotype has a count of ten or more. V is TRBV6-6 and J is TRBJ2-1; 11 positions agree with TRBD2. This CDR3 has 18 residues. The junction had 11 bases not matched to a gene; V was cut back by 0 bases and J by 7 bases. The germline gives CDR1 MNHNY, CDR2 SVGAGI (reference sequence). The CDR3 DNA follows: TGTGCCAGCAGTTACTCACGCCCTACAGGGACTAGCGGTAATGAGCAGTTCTTC. It specifies CASSYSRPTGTSGNEQFF.

Many counts were recorded for this clonotype. In nucleotides, the CDR3 is TGCAGTGCTAGAGGTATTCCGGGACTAGCGGGGCTTCATATCTACAATGAGCAGTTCTTC. Protein sequence: CSARGIPGLAGLHIYNEQFF. The chain is built from TRBV20-1 and TRBJ2-1; 13 bases line up with TRBD2. The CDR3 totals 20 residues. Trimming at V came to 1 base and at J to 3 bases, leaving 15 bases not matched to a gene. Germline loops: CDR1 DFQATT, CDR2 SNEGSKA (reference sequence).

This clonotype was counted many times. The J gene is TRBJ1-4, the V gene TRBV7-9; D possibly corresponds to TRBD1 (5 bases). This CDR3 comprises 13 residues. Germline V gene lookup returns CDR1 SEHNR and CDR2 FQNEAQ (reference sequence). V lost 4 bases and J lost 6, with 9 bases in between. CDR3 in amino acids: CASSSQDYEKLFF. In DNA form, the CDR3 reads TGTGCCAGCAGCTCACAGGATTATGAAAAACTGTTTTTT.

This clonotype has ten or more counts. The chain uses TRBV4-2 and TRBJ2-7, with D possibly being TRBD2 (6 bases). This CDR3 contains 13 residues. Germline assignment: CDR1 LGHNA and CDR2 YNFKEQ. V lost 2 bases, J lost 4 bases, and 9 bases lay in between. The CDR3 here is CASSQTGGYEQYF. The CDR3 bases are TGTGCCAGCAGCCAAACAGGAGGGTACGAGCAGTACTTC.

Many counts were recorded for this clonotype. The chain couples TRBV4-3 to TRBJ1-5; D unresolved. CDR3 length equals 14 residues. Germline-derived CDR1 and CDR2 are LGHNA and YSLEER. Trimming cost V 0 bases and J 6 bases, with 9 bases left between them. The CDR3 DNA reads TGCGCCAGCAGCCAAGAGGGCCGAGGTCAGCCCCAGCATTTT. It encodes CASSQEGRGQPQHF.

This clonotype was counted a single time. A much larger clone lies a single base off, so this may be a read error. The V and J genes are TRBV12-3 or TRBV12-4 and TRBJ2-6; D unclear. The CDR3 spans 16 residues. The CDR3 here is CDSSLATSSGANVLTF. CDR3 nucleotides: TGTGACAGCAGTTTAGCTACCAGCTCTGGGGCCAACGTCCTGACTTTC.

In its sample, this clonotype was seen many times. The conserved closing phenylalanine or tryptophan is absent in this CDR3, likely reflecting a read error. The CDR3 sequence: CASSQFQGVNTEAFS. DNA of the CDR3: TGTGCCAGCAGCCAATTTCAAGGGGTAAACACTGAAGCTTTCTCT. This sequence joins TRBV14 and TRBJ1-1; D may be TRBD1 (5 bases). CDR3 length: 15 amino acids. Trimming stripped 2 bases from V and 2 bases from J, with 12 bases between. Germline assignment: CDR1 SGHDN and CDR2 FVKESK.

The chain has TRBV3-1 and TRBJ2-7, with D unresolved. Germline CDR1 reads LGHDT; CDR2 reads YNNKEL (reference sequence). Trimming pared 4 bases from V and 5 bases from J, leaving 18 bases between. There are 15 residues in the CDR3. CDR3 protein: CASSRYRSRGHEQYF. The CDR3 bases are TGTGCCAGCAGCCGCTACCGGAGTCGAGGCCACGAGCAGTACTTC.

This clonotype was seen many times. The chain recombines TRBV6-1 with TRBJ2-7; 8 bases line up with TRBD2. Germline V gene lookup returns CDR1 MNHNS and CDR2 SASEGT. The CDR3 contains 12 residues. V trimming: 6 bases; J trimming: 6 bases; junction bases outside the gene matches: 4. The CDR3 reads CASRTLAGEQYF. Here the CDR3 DNA reads TGTGCCAGCAGAACTCTAGCGGGCGAGCAGTACTTC.

This clonotype has ten or more counts. The rearrangement joins TRBV12-3 or TRBV12-4 to TRBJ2-1, with D perhaps TRBD1 (6 bases). This CDR3 comprises 14 residues. Trimming shortened V by 2 bases and J by 5 bases, and 10 bases separated the two germline ends. CDR3 bases: TGTGCCAGCAGTTTATACAGGGACCACAATGAGCAGTTCTTC. As protein: CASSLYRDHNEQFF.